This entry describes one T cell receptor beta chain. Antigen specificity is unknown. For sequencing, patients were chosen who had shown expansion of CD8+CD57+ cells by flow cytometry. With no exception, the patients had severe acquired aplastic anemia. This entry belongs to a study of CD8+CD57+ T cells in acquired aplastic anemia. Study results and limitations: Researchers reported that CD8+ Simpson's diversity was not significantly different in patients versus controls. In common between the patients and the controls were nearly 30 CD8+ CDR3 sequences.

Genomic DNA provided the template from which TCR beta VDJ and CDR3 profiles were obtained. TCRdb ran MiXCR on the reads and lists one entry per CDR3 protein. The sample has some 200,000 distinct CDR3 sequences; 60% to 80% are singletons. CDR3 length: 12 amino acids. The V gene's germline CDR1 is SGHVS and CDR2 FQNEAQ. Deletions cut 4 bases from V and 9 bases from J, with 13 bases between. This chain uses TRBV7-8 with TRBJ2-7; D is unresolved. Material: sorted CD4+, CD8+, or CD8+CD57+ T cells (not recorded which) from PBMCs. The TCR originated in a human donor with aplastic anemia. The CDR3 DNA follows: TGTGCCAGCAGCTCACCGGGTAGGCGGCAGTACTTC. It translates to CASSSPGRRQYF.